This T cell receptor (beta chain) was documented in a study of T cell responses to AZD1222 COVID-19 vaccine. General study points: Only after the peak T cell response were repertoires sampled. A mostly white British donor set with more females was recruited, and clonal diversity was possibly underestimated.

The method was immunoSEQ multiplex PCR; TCRdb's version includes in-frame clones alone and lacks a portion of them. The repertoire holds approximately 50,000 clones, with over 60% as singletons. In germline, CDR1 is SGHAT, CDR2 FQNNGV. The V gene end was trimmed by 5 bases and the J gene end by 1 base; junction bases not matched to a gene: 5. CDR3 length: 15 residues. To note about this clone: Its antigen is unidentified.

V and J are TRBV11-2 and TRBJ2-1, with 7 positions matching TRBD2. The source of this sequence is an adult in good health. The material sequenced was peripheral blood, taken on day 0 of AZD1222 vaccination. In nucleotides, the CDR3 is TGTGCCAGCAGCCTTACTAGCGTATCCTACAATGAGCAGTTCTTC. Its protein product is CASSLTSVSYNEQFF.